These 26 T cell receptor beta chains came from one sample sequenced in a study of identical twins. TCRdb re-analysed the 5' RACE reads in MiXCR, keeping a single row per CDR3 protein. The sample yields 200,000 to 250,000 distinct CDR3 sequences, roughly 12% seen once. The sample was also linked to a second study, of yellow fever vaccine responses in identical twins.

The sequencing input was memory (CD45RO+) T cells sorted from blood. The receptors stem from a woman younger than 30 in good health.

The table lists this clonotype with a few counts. In DNA, the CDR3 is TGTGCCAGCAGTGCTTCGACTGGGGGCACAGATACGCAGTATTTT. Translation gives CASSASTGGTDTQYF. The rearrangement links TRBV6-4 to TRBJ2-3; D is uncertain. V dropped 4 bases and J dropped 1 base, with 12 bases sitting between them. Per germline, CDR1 MRHNA and CDR2 SNTAGT. This CDR3 comprises 15 residues.

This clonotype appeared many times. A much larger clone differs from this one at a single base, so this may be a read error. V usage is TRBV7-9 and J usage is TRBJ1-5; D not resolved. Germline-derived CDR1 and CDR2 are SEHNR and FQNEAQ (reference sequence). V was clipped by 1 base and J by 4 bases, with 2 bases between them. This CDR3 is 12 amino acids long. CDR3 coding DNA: TGTGCCAGCAGCTTAGAGAATCAGCCCCAGCATTTT. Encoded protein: CASSLENQPQHF.

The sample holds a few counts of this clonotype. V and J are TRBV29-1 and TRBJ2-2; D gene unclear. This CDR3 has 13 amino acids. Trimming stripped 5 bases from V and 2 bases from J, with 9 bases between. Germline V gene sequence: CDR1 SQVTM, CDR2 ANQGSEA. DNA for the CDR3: TGCAGCGTTTCAGATCATAACACCGGGGAGCTGTTTTTT. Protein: CSVSDHNTGELFF.

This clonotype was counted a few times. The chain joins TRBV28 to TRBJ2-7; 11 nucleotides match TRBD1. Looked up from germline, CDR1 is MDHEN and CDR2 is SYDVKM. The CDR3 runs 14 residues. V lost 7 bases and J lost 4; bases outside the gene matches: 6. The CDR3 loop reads CASTRGQGVYEQYF. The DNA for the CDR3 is TGTGCCAGCACCCGGGGACAGGGGGTGTACGAGCAGTACTTC.

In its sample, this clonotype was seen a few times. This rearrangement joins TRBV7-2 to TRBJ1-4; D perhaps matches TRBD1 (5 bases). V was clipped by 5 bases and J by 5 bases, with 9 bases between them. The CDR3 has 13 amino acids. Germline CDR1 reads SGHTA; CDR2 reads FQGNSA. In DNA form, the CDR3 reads TGTGCCAGCAGCCAAAGGGGAAATGAAAAACTGTTTTTT. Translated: CASSQRGNEKLFF.

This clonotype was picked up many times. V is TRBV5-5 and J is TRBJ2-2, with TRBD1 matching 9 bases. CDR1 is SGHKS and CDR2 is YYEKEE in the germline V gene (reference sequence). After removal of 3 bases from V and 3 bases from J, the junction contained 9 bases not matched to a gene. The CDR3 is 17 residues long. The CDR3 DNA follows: TGTGCCAGCAGCTGGCCGGGACAGGGTGTGGACACCGGGGAGCTGTTTTTT. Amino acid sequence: CASSWPGQGVDTGELFF.

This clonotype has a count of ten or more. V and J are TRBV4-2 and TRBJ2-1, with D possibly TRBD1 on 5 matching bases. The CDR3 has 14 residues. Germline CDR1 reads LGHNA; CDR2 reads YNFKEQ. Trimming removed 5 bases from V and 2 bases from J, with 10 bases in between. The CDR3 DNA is TGTGCCAGCAGCGATATGGACACCTACAATGAGCAGTTCTTC. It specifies CASSDMDTYNEQFF.

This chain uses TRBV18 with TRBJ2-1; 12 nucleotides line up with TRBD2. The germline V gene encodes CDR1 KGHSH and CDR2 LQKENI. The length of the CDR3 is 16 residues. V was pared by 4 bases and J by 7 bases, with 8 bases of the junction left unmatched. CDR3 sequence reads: CASSQETSGSSNEQFF. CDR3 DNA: TGTGCCAGCTCACAAGAGACTAGCGGGAGTTCAAATGAGCAGTTCTTC. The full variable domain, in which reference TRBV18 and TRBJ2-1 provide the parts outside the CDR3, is NAGVMQNPRHLVRRRGQEARLRCSPMKGHSHVYWYRQLPEEGLKFMVYLQKENIIDESGMPKERFSAEFPKEGPSILRIQQVVRGDSAAYFCASSQETSGSSNEQFFGPGTRLTVL.

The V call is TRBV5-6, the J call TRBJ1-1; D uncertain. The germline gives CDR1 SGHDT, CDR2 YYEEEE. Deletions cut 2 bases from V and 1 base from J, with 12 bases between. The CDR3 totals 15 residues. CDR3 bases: TGTGCCAGCAGCTTAGGGATAAACAGGAACACTGAAGCTTTCTTT. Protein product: CASSLGINRNTEAFF. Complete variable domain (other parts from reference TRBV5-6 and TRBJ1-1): DAGVTQSPTHLIKTRGQQVTLRCSPKSGHDTVSWYQQALGQGPQFIFQYYEEEERQRGNFPDRFSGHQFPNYSSELNVNALLLGDSALYLCASSLGINRNTEAFFGQGTRLTVV.

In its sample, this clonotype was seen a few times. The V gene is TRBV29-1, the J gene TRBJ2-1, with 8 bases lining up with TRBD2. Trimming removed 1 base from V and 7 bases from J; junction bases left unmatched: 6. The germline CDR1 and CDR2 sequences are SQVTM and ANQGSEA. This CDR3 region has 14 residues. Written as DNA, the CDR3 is TGCAGCGTTGAAGCGGGGGGGCGTGAGAATGAGCAGTTCTTC. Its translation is CSVEAGGRENEQFF.

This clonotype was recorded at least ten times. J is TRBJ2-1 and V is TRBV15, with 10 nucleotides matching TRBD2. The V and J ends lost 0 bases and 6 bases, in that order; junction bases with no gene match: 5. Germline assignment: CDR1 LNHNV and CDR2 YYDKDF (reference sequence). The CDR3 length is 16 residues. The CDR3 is CATSRDRRLAGNEQFF. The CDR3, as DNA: TGTGCCACCAGCAGAGATAGGAGACTAGCGGGCAATGAGCAGTTCTTC. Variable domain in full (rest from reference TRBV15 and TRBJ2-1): DAMVIQNPRYQVTQFGKPVTLSCSQTLNHNVMYWYQQKSSQAPKLLFHYYDKDFNNEADTPDNFQSRRPNTSFCFLDIRSPGLGDTAMYLCATSRDRRLAGNEQFFGPGTRLTVL.

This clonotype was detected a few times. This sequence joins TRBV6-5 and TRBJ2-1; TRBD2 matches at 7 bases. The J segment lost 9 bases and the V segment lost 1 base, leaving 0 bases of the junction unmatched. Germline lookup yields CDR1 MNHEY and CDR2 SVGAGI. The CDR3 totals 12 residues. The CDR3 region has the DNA TGTGCCAGCAGTTACTGGGGGGGTGAGCAGTTCTTC. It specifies CASSYWGGEQFF.

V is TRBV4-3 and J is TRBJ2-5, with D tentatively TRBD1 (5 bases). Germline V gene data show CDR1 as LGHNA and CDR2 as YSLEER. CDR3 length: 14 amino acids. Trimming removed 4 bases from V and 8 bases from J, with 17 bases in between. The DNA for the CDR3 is TGCGCCAGCAGCCCGACAGACTCCTCAGGAACCCAGTACTTC. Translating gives CASSPTDSSGTQYF.

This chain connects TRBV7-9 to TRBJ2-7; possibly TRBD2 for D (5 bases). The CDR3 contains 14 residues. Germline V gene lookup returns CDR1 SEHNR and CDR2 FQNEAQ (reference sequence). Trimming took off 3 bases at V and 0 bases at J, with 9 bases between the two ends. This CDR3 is CASSLTTISYEQYF. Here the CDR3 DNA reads TGTGCCAGCAGCTTGACTACTATCTCCTACGAGCAGTACTTC.

The CDR3 coding sequence is TGCAGTGCGGGAGCAATCAAAGGACAGGACGAGCAGTACTTC. Its translation is CSAGAIKGQDEQYF. V and J are TRBV20-1 and TRBJ2-7; 7 bases are shared with TRBD1. Germline-derived CDR1 and CDR2 are DFQATT and SNEGSKA (reference sequence). Trimming took 6 bases from V and 5 from J; bases not matched to a gene: 13. CDR3 size: 14 residues.

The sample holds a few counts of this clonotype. DNA for the CDR3: TGTGCCAGCATGGGCAGGGACTATGGCTACACCTTC. Translation: CASMGRDYGYTF. This chain connects TRBV6-6 to TRBJ1-2; TRBD1 is a possible D gene (5 bases). Per the germline V gene, CDR1 is MNHNY and CDR2 is SVGAGI (reference sequence). Trimming shortened V by 7 bases and J by 3 bases, and 9 bases separated the two germline ends. This CDR3 contains 12 residues.

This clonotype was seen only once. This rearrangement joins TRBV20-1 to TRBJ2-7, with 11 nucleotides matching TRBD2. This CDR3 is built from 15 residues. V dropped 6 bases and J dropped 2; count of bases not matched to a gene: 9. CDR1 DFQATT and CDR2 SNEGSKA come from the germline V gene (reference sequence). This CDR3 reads CSANGLAGVTYEQYF. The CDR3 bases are TGCAGTGCCAACGGACTAGCGGGCGTCACCTACGAGCAGTACTTC.

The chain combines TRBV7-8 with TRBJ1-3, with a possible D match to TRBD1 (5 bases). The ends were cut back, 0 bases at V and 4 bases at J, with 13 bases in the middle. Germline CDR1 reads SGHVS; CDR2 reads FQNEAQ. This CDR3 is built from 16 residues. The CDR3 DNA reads TGTGCCAGCAGCTTAGCAGGAGGGGTGGAGGGAAACACCATATATTTT. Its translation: CASSLAGGVEGNTIYF.

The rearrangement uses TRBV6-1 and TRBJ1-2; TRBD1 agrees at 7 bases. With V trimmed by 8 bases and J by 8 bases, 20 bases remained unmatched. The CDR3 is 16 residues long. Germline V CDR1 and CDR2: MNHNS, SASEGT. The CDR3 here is CASRQGEGARIRGYTF. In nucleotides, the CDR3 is TGTGCCAGCCGCCAGGGGGAGGGGGCGAGGATTAGAGGCTACACCTTC.

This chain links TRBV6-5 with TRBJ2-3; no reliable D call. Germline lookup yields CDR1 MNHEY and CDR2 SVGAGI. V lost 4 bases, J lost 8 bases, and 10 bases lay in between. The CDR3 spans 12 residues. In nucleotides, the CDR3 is TGTGCCAGCAGTTCCTCTAGTCTTACGCAGTATTTT. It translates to CASSSSSLTQYF.

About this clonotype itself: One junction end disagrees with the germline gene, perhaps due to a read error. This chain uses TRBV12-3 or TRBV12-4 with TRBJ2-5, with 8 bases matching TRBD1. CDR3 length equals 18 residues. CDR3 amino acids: CTSSLADQGAPSMETQYF. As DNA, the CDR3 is TGTACCAGCAGTTTAGCGGATCAGGGGGCCCCCTCGATGGAGACCCAGTACTTC.

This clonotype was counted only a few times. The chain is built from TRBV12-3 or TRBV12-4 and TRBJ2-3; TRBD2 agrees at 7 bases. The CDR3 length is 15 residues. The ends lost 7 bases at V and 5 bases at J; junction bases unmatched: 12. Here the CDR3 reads CASINGAGVGDTQYF. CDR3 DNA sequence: TGTGCCAGCATTAATGGCGCGGGAGTGGGAGATACGCAGTATTTT.

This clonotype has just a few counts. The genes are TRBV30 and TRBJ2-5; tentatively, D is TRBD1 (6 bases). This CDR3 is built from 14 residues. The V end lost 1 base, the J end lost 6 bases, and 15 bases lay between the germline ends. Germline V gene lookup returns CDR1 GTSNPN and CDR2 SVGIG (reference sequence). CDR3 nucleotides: TGTGCCTGGAGTGCCCCAGGGGACGTGAAGACCCAGTACTTC. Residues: CAWSAPGDVKTQYF.

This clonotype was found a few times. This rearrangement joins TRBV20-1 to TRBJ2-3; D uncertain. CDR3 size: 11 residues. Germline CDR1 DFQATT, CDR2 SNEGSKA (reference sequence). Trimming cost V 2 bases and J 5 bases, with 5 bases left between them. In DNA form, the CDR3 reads TGCAGTGCTAGAATGCGAGATACGCAGTATTTT. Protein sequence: CSARMRDTQYF.

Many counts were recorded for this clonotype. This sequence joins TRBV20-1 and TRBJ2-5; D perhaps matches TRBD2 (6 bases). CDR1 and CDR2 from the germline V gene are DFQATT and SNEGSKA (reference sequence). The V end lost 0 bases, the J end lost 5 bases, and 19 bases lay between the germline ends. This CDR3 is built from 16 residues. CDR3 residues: CSARDPWGDSSETQYF. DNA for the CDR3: TGCAGTGCTAGAGATCCGTGGGGGGACTCCTCGGAGACCCAGTACTTC.

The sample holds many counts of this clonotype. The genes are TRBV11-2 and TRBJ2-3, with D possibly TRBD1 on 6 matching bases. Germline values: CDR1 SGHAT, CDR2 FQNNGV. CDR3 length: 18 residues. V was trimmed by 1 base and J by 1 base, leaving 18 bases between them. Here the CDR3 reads CASSLGGRGSSRTDTQYF. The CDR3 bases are TGTGCCAGCAGCTTAGGCGGCAGGGGTTCATCTCGCACAGATACGCAGTATTTT.